The 5 T cell receptor beta chains presented below share a single source sample, sequenced in a study of lymphopenia after photon versus proton radiotherapy. Measured with immunoSEQ multiplex PCR; TCRdb has only the in-frame clones, and not every one. The sample lists over 35,000 clones, approximately 83% seen once, with 20% to 25% in the top ten. The sample consisted of peripheral blood, taken from a patient treated with proton-based radiotherapy. All receptors derive from a woman aged 70-85 years with pancreatic cancer.

The J gene is TRBJ2-2, the V gene TRBV2; tentatively, D is TRBD1 (5 bases). The CDR3 contains 11 residues. Germline CDR1 is SNHLY and CDR2 is FYNNEI. With 6 bases removed from V and 13 bases from J, the gap between germline ends came to 12 bases. The CDR3: CASSPGRVLFF. The CDR3 nucleotides read TGTGCCAGCAGCCCCGGCAGGGTGCTGTTTTTT.

The chain links TRBV7-4 to TRBJ2-7, with a tentative D call TRBD2 (5 bases). The CDR3 spans 10 residues. V was shortened by 3 bases and J by 10 bases, with 7 bases between the two germline ends. The germline CDR1 and CDR2 sequences are SGHVT and SQSDAQ. The CDR3 spells CASSFEGQYF. CDR3 coding DNA: TGTGCCAGCAGCTTTGAGGGACAGTACTTC.

The rearrangement links TRBV28 to TRBJ2-1; tentative D call: TRBD1 (6 bases). The CDR3 runs 14 residues. The germline V gene encodes CDR1 MDHEN and CDR2 SYDVKM. Trimming removed 6 bases at V and 6 bases at J, with 15 bases between. The CDR3 here is CASSFFSGANEQFF. The CDR3 region has the DNA TGTGCCAGCAGCTTCTTTTCAGGGGCCAATGAGCAGTTCTTC.

V gene TRBV7-9 combines with J gene TRBJ2-1; a weak D match, TRBD2 (5 bases). Per germline, CDR1 SEHNR and CDR2 FQNEAQ (reference sequence). V was trimmed by 5 bases and J by 6 bases, leaving 20 bases between them. There are 16 residues in the CDR3. This chain's CDR3 is CASSPQLASNPNEQFF. The CDR3 bases are TGTGCCAGCAGCCCTCAATTAGCGAGCAATCCCAATGAGCAGTTCTTC.

This clone showed up just once. The chain is built from TRBV21-1 and TRBJ1-1; the D call of TRBD1 is as the table states it, not checked on the DNA. TRBV21-1 is a pseudogene locus. The CDR3 is 18 amino acids. CDR3 amino acids: CASSKRLQGRPPRGEAFF. In DNA, the CDR3 is TGTGCCAGCAGCAAAAGGCTACAGGGGCGCCCCCCCCGAGGGGAAGCTTTCTTT.